This is a list of T cell receptor beta chains from one sample in a study of blood T cell repertoires in COVID-19. Sequencing used immunoSEQ multiplex PCR; TCRdb keeps in-frame clones, though not all of them. Counted here are some 250,000 clones, more than 85% occurring once; the ten biggest clones make up under 9%. The sequencing sample was made of peripheral blood. The source of these receptors is a woman between 70 and 85 years old with active or convalescent COVID-19. The conserved cysteine and the conserved F or W are not part of the CDR3 here. Each record gives: J gene, V gene, CDR3 protein.

>TRBJ1-1|TRBV6-5
ASSRGVANTEAF
>TRBJ1-2|TRBV7-2
ASSLAGQGLGSGGYT
>TRBJ2-5|TRBV15
ATSRDRQGVTQY
>TRBJ2-1|TRBV19
ASKISRQSANEQF
>TRBJ2-7|TRBV10-1
ASSDEQDRAQGQY
>TRBJ2-2|TRBV19
ASSGTVNTGELF
>TRBJ2-1|TRBV3-1/TRBV3-2
ASSQAPGGGEQF
>TRBJ2-4|TRBV5-4
ASRMQGNKNIQY
>TRBJ1-4|TRBV5-1
ASSPEGRSGGLF
>TRBJ1-2|TRBV6-5
ASSRRGTGYGYT
>TRBJ2-7|TRBV19
ASSPLSGQVSYEQY
>TRBJ1-3|TRBV3-1/TRBV3-2
ASSSVQGDRNTIY
>TRBJ1-1|TRBV19
ASSSLPTSRTEAF
>TRBJ1-1|TRBV7-9
ASSLAGGLNTEAF
>TRBJ1-1|TRBV6-5
ASSLRGSEAF
>TRBJ2-3|TRBV21-1
ASSKVMGWAGDTQY
>TRBJ2-2|TRBV27
ASSAYRGMNTGELF
>TRBJ2-7|TRBV24-1
ATSAGYEQY
>TRBJ1-5|TRBV7-9
ASTPGTNSNQPQH
>TRBJ1-3|TRBV27
ASRESGRVGNTIY
>TRBJ2-7|TRBV6-6
ASSYSPAVSYEQY
>TRBJ1-1|TRBV7-2
ASSRQLNTEAF
>TRBJ1-5|TRBV27
ASSTTGGHQPQH
>TRBJ1-2|TRBV9
ASSVDRGLGYT
>TRBJ1-5|TRBV5-1
ASSLDGQANQPQH
>TRBJ2-1|TRBV10-1
ASSGRGGRGSPQF
>TRBJ1-1|TRBV11-2
ASSSNGPEAF
>TRBJ2-5|TRBV15
ATSREIIPGTGEGETQY
>TRBJ1-1|TRBV19
ASRSTGGLTEAF
>TRBJ1-6|TRBV10-3
AISGGRKGSNSPLH
>TRBJ2-3|TRBV4-1
ASSQDGRGLATMDTQY
>TRBJ1-2|TRBV6-1
ASSQGAGGAYYGYT
>TRBJ2-3|TRBV5-1
ASSPGQYSTDTQY
>TRBJ1-6|TRBV7-9
ASTLEGVNSPLH
>TRBJ2-7|TRBV3-1/TRBV3-2
ASSLETYEQY
>TRBJ2-2|TRBV7-9
ASSQEAGELF
>TRBJ1-2|TRBV2
ASRTLDRNFGYT
>TRBJ2-5|TRBV7-3
ASSLSGGLETQY
>TRBJ2-1|TRBV6-2/TRBV6-3
ASSPFNEQF
>TRBJ2-1|TRBV19
ASRSAGGNEQF
>TRBJ2-2|TRBV5-6
ASMTGNTGELF
>TRBJ2-5|TRBV4-3
ASSQATGRQETQY
>TRBJ2-2|TRBV5-5
ASSLRQGGWAGELF
>TRBJ2-3|TRBV3-1/TRBV3-2
ASSLLRGDTQY
>TRBJ1-1|TRBV28
ASSFQTSEAF
>TRBJ1-1|TRBV6-2/TRBV6-3
ASSTVTGDTEAF